This entry lists 32 T cell receptor beta chains sequenced from one sample in a study of CD8 T cells in Susac syndrome (dated by TCRdb to the late 2010s). Receptor libraries were prepared by the immunoSEQ multiplex PCR assay. RNA was extracted with the RNeasy kit and about 0.5 to 1 ug was reverse transcribed using random hexamers. In-frame beta chains were kept once TCRdb had trimmed the public reads at Q25 with fastp and called clones with MiXCR. One record per CDR3 amino acid sequence lists the most common genes and DNA. The sample records approximately 150,000 distinct CDR3 sequences, roughly 95% of which are singletons. The ten top clones hold more than 0.065% of the sample. Sample: CD4+ T cells from PBMCs. The receptors derive from a human donor in good health.

CDR3 region: CASSPELTGHQPQHF. In nucleotides, the CDR3 is TGTGCCAGCTCACCAGAGTTGACAGGGCATCAGCCCCAGCATTTT. This chain uses TRBV18 with TRBJ1-5; TRBD1 agrees at 7 bases. Germline V lookup: CDR1 KGHSH, CDR2 LQKENI. V lost 2 bases and J lost 5; bases outside the gene matches: 6. The CDR3 is made up of 15 amino acids.

V is TRBV20-1 and J is TRBJ2-1, with 7 bases aligning to TRBD1. Germline CDR1 is DFQATT and CDR2 is SNEGSKA (reference sequence). CDR3 length: 14 amino acids. With 2 bases clipped from V and 9 bases from J, the junction kept 10 bases outside the gene matches. The CDR3 sequence is CSARFGRQGGEQFF. The CDR3, as DNA: TGCAGTGCTAGATTCGGCCGACAGGGCGGTGAGCAGTTCTTC.

CDR3 region: CASSPQGAYGNTIYF. Here the CDR3 DNA reads TGTGCCAGCAGCCCACAGGGGGCATATGGAAACACCATATATTTT. The chain joins TRBV11-2 to TRBJ1-3; TRBD1 aligns across 9 bases. Germline values: CDR1 SGHAT, CDR2 FQNNGV. The CDR3 sequence is 15 residues long. After removal of 5 bases from V and 3 bases from J, the junction contained 5 bases not matched to a gene.

The rearrangement joins TRBV29-1 to TRBJ1-1; D perhaps matches TRBD1 (6 bases). Germline CDR1 reads SQVTM; CDR2 reads ANQGSEA. Trimming took off 7 bases at V and 0 bases at J, with 15 bases between the two ends. The CDR3 extends over 14 amino acids. The CDR3 nucleotides read TGCAGCGGCTCCCGACAGGATATGAACACTGAAGCTTTCTTT. Amino acid sequence: CSGSRQDMNTEAFF. The variable domain in full, completed from reference TRBV29-1 and TRBJ1-1, reads SAVISQKPSRDICQRGTSLTIQCQVDSQVTMMFWYRQQPGQSLTLIATANQGSEATYESGFVIDKFPISRPNLTFSTLTVSNMSPEDSSIYLCSGSRQDMNTEAFFGQGTRLTVV.

The sample holds one count of this clonotype. The chain combines TRBV7-9 with TRBJ2-3; 7 nucleotides align to TRBD2. This CDR3 spans 16 amino acids. The V and J ends lost 5 bases and 3 bases, in that order; junction bases with no gene match: 11. Germline CDR1 is SEHNR and CDR2 is FQNEAQ (reference sequence). As DNA, the CDR3 is TGTGCCAGCAGCCGCGGGGCGGGAGTGAGGACAGATACGCAGTATTTT. Its translation: CASSRGAGVRTDTQYF.

The chain links TRBV28 to TRBJ1-1, with TRBD1 as a possible D gene (6 bases). The CDR3 sequence is 15 residues long. V was cut by 5 bases and J by 4 bases, with 17 bases left in between. The germline V gene has CDR1 MDHEN and CDR2 SYDVKM. CDR3 DNA sequence: TGTGCCAGCAGTATTAGCAGGGGAGCTAGCACTGAAGCTTTCTTT. Its translation: CASSISRGASTEAFF.

In its sample, this clonotype was seen once. The CDR3: CASSRIAGGLTGNEQFF. In DNA, the CDR3 is TGTGCCAGCAGCCGAATAGCGGGAGGACTAACGGGGAATGAGCAGTTCTTC. The chain combines TRBV7-9 with TRBJ2-1, with TRBD2 identical over 10 bases. Per germline, CDR1 SEHNR and CDR2 FQNEAQ (reference sequence). Trimming cost V 5 bases and J 7 bases; bases outside gene matches: 14. This CDR3 has 17 amino acids.

This clonotype was picked up a small number of times. The chain couples TRBV29-1 to TRBJ2-7; TRBD1 agrees at 10 bases. The CDR3 contains 13 residues. With 4 bases clipped from V and 5 bases from J, the junction kept 5 bases outside the gene matches. CDR1 is SQVTM, CDR2 ANQGSEA, per germline. CDR3 DNA sequence: TGCAGCGTTGCTCCGGGACAGGGGCACGAGCAGTACTTC. This gives the protein CSVAPGQGHEQYF.

The rearrangement links TRBV14 to TRBJ2-5, with D maybe TRBD2 (5 bases). V lost 5 bases and J 5 bases, leaving 12 bases between the germline ends. This CDR3 comprises 13 residues. Looked up from germline, CDR1 is SGHDN and CDR2 is FVKESK. The CDR3 loop reads CASSGRGAETQYF. The CDR3 region has the DNA TGTGCCAGCAGCGGTCGGGGAGCCGAGACCCAGTACTTC. The full variable domain, its missing parts supplied by reference TRBV14 and TRBJ2-5, is EAGVTQFPSHSVIEKGQTVTLRCDPISGHDNLYWYRRVMGKEIKFLLHFVKESKQDESGMPNNRFLAERTGGTYSTLKVQPAELEDSGVYFCASSGRGAETQYFGPGTRLLVL.

The rearrangement uses TRBV7-9 and TRBJ2-1, with unresolved D. The CDR3 contains 12 residues. Deletions cut 4 bases from V and 9 bases from J, with 10 bases between. Germline CDR1 reads SEHNR; CDR2 reads FQNEAQ (reference sequence). The CDR3, as DNA: TGTGCCAGCAGCTACGACTCCGTTGAGCAGTTCTTC. Translating gives CASSYDSVEQFF.

This rearrangement joins TRBV9 to TRBJ2-5, with TRBD2 matching over 7 bases. V lost 0 bases and J lost 4; bases outside the gene matches: 6. Germline V CDR1 and CDR2: SGDLS, YYNGEE. This CDR3 is 15 amino acids long. CDR3 amino acids: CASSVGGSRSETQYF. As DNA, the CDR3 is TGTGCCAGCAGCGTAGGCGGGAGCAGGTCAGAGACCCAGTACTTC.

The rearrangement uses TRBV12-3 or TRBV12-4 and TRBJ1-2, with no clear D. With 7 bases removed from V and 1 base from J, the gap between germline ends came to 13 bases. The CDR3 consists of 14 residues. CDR3 in amino acids: CASTLSGINYGYTF. CDR3 DNA: TGTGCCAGCACCCTGAGCGGTATTAACTATGGCTACACCTTC.

The chain joins TRBV15 to TRBJ2-7, with 8 bases fitting TRBD1. Germline V gene data show CDR1 as LNHNV and CDR2 as YYDKDF (reference sequence). With V trimmed by 3 bases and J by 5 bases, 9 bases remained unmatched. CDR3 length: 15 amino acids. DNA of the CDR3: TGTGCCACCAGCAGGCCGGGACAGGACATCCACGAGCAGTACTTC. This sequence encodes CATSRPGQDIHEQYF.

The CDR3 sequence is CASSLERRAGYEQYF. DNA of the CDR3: TGTGCCAGCAGCTTAGAGCGTCGAGCAGGGTACGAGCAGTACTTC. The V gene is TRBV7-2, the J gene TRBJ2-7; perhaps TRBD1 as D (5 bases). This CDR3 comprises 15 residues. V lost 1 base, J lost 4 bases, and 14 bases lay in between. Germline CDR1 reads SGHTA; CDR2 reads FQGNSA.

The chain links TRBV7-3 to TRBJ2-1; maybe TRBD2 (5 bases). V was shortened by 2 bases and J by 10 bases, with 12 bases between the two germline ends. This CDR3 comprises 13 residues. Germline V gene sequence: CDR1 SGHTA, CDR2 FQGTGA. CDR3 region: CASSLDSRGEQFF. The CDR3 DNA reads as TGTGCCAGCAGCTTAGACTCACGGGGAGAGCAGTTCTTC.

CDR3: CASTRQRGYGYTF. The CDR3 nucleotides read TGTGCCAGCACCCGACAGAGGGGCTATGGCTACACCTTC. J is TRBJ1-2 and V is TRBV6-1, with D perhaps TRBD1 (5 bases). Germline loops: CDR1 MNHNS, CDR2 SASEGT. Deletions cut 7 bases from V and 4 bases from J, with 13 bases between. The CDR3 is made up of 13 amino acids.

This chain joins TRBV7-8 and TRBJ2-7; D unclear. Trimming took off 4 bases at V and 3 bases at J, with 13 bases between the two ends. Germline CDR1 and CDR2: SGHVS and FQNEAQ. This CDR3 contains 14 residues. CDR3 DNA: TGTGCCAGCAGCTCCGGACGGAAAGACTACGAGCAGTACTTC. Encoded protein: CASSSGRKDYEQYF.

V and J are TRBV19 and TRBJ2-7; 7 nucleotides agree with TRBD2. Trimming cost V 6 bases and J 5 bases; bases outside gene matches: 7. Germline V CDR1 and CDR2: LNHDA, SQIVND (reference sequence). CDR3 size: 13 residues. CDR3 region: CASSRLADHEQYF. CDR3 coding DNA: TGTGCCAGTAGCCGTCTAGCGGACCACGAGCAGTACTTC.

V is TRBV30 and J is TRBJ1-4; D may be TRBD1 (6 bases). V was cut by 5 bases and J by 8 bases, with 21 bases left in between. Germline CDR1 reads GTSNPN; CDR2 reads SVGIG (reference sequence). The CDR3 spans 15 residues. CDR3 DNA sequence: TGTGCCTGGTCCCCCCTCAGGGGCGGGGGGGAAAAACTGTTTTTT. It is translated as CAWSPLRGGGEKLFF.

The V gene is TRBV7-9, the J gene TRBJ1-2, with D possibly matching TRBD1 (6 bases). The CDR3 loop spans 15 amino acids. Germline V gene sequence: CDR1 SEHNR, CDR2 FQNEAQ (reference sequence). V was clipped by 1 base and J by 8 bases, with 17 bases between them. CDR3 nucleotides: TGTGCCAGCAGCTTAGGTCGGACAGTTCGTAGCGGCTACACCTTC. It specifies CASSLGRTVRSGYTF.

The CDR3 protein is CASSEPTRRTGDEKLFF. DNA of the CDR3: TGTGCCAGCAGTGAACCCACCCGGAGGACAGGGGATGAAAAACTGTTTTTT. The chain uses TRBV2 and TRBJ1-4; the match to TRBD1 covers 9 bases. V lost 2 bases and J lost 6; bases outside the gene matches: 10. Per germline, CDR1 SNHLY and CDR2 FYNNEI. The CDR3 spans 17 residues. Full variable domain (remainder filled in from reference TRBV2 and TRBJ1-4): EPEVTQTPSHQVTQMGQEVILRCVPISNHLYFYWYRQILGQKVEFLVSFYNNEISEKSEIFDDQFSVERPDGSNFTLKIRSTKLEDSAMYFCASSEPTRRTGDEKLFFGSGTQLSVL.

CDR3 nucleotide sequence: TGTGCCATCAGTGTTTCCCAGGGCGATGAGCAGTTCTTC. It codes for CAISVSQGDEQFF. The chain has TRBV10-3 and TRBJ2-1, with a weak D call TRBD1 (5 bases). Trimming cost V 4 bases and J 8 bases, with 12 bases left between them. This CDR3 contains 13 residues. Germline CDR1 is ENHRY and CDR2 is SYGVKD.

V usage is TRBV2 and J usage is TRBJ2-3; no clear D. CDR3 size: 14 residues. CDR1 is SNHLY, CDR2 FYNNEI, per germline. V was pared by 6 bases and J by 0 bases, with 10 bases between. The CDR3 region is CASRVRESTDTQYF. In nucleotides, the CDR3 is TGTGCCAGCAGAGTCAGAGAAAGCACAGATACGCAGTATTTT.

The genes are TRBV6-6 and TRBJ1-2; D ambiguous. CDR1 MNHNY and CDR2 SVGAGI come from the germline V gene (reference sequence). Deletions cut 2 bases from V and 2 bases from J, with 6 bases between. The CDR3 totals 13 residues. CDR3 sequence: CASSYRKNYGYTF. CDR3 DNA: TGTGCCAGCAGTTACCGAAAAAACTATGGCTACACCTTC.

This chain uses TRBV4-1 with TRBJ2-4; 9 bases align to TRBD2. The CDR3 totals 15 residues. Unmatched junction bases numbered 13, after V lost 8 bases and J lost 8 bases. Per the germline V gene, CDR1 is MGHRA and CDR2 is YSYEKL. The CDR3 is CASGSLAGVRDIQYF. As DNA, the CDR3 is TGCGCCAGCGGCTCTTTAGCGGGAGTCCGGGACATTCAGTACTTC.

The chain is built from TRBV20-1 and TRBJ1-2; weak D call: TRBD1 (6 bases). Germline CDR1 is DFQATT and CDR2 is SNEGSKA (reference sequence). V was shortened by 0 bases and J by 5 bases, with 10 bases between the two germline ends. The CDR3 sequence is 13 residues long. Here the CDR3 DNA reads TGCAGTGCTAGAGAGGTACAGGGTTATGGCTACACCTTC. Protein product: CSAREVQGYGYTF.

V and J are TRBV2 and TRBJ1-5; a weak D match, TRBD1 (5 bases). CDR1 SNHLY and CDR2 FYNNEI come from the germline V gene. Trimming removed 4 bases at V and 3 bases at J, with 10 bases between. The CDR3 has 14 residues. The CDR3 sequence: CASSAPDTNQPQHF. The CDR3 DNA sequence: TGTGCCAGCAGTGCACCGGACACCAATCAGCCCCAGCATTTT.

The chain employs TRBV5-6 and TRBJ1-1; a weak D match, TRBD1 (5 bases). The ends were cut back, 0 bases at V and 1 base at J, with 7 bases in the middle. Germline V lookup: CDR1 SGHDT, CDR2 YYEEEE. The CDR3 is made up of 14 amino acids. The CDR3 nucleotides read TGTGCCAGCAGCTTGGACAGGTCGAACACTGAAGCTTTCTTT. Translating gives CASSLDRSNTEAFF.

The chain joins TRBV18 to TRBJ1-1, with D possibly being TRBD1 (5 bases). Germline values: CDR1 KGHSH, CDR2 LQKENI. The V end was cut by 4 bases, the J end by 8 bases, with 14 bases between. CDR3 length equals 13 residues. CDR3 DNA sequence: TGTGCCAGCTCACTCTCGGACACTCGAGAAGCTTTCTTT. The encoded protein is CASSLSDTREAFF.

The chain has TRBV3-1 and TRBJ2-2, with TRBD2 identical over 8 bases. This CDR3 contains 15 residues. V dropped 4 bases and J dropped 6; count of bases not matched to a gene: 7. Per the germline V gene, CDR1 is LGHDT and CDR2 is YNNKEL (reference sequence). CDR3 in amino acids: CASSPHGLAAGELFF. The CDR3 DNA sequence: TGTGCCAGCAGCCCTCACGGACTAGCCGCCGGGGAGCTGTTTTTT.

The genes are TRBV5-1 and TRBJ2-7; perhaps D is TRBD1 or TRBD2 (5 bases each). V was pared by 0 bases and J by 2 bases, with 15 bases between. This CDR3 spans 16 amino acids. CDR1 is SGHRS, CDR2 YFSETQ, per germline. The CDR3 here is CASSLGARDGTYEQYF. CDR3 in DNA: TGCGCCAGCAGCTTGGGGGCCAGGGACGGTACCTACGAGCAGTACTTC. Complete variable domain (other parts from reference TRBV5-1 and TRBJ2-7): KAGVTQTPRYLIKTRGQQVTLSCSPISGHRSVSWYQQTPGQGLQFLFEYFSETQRNKGNFPGRFSGRQFSNSRSEMNVSTLELGDSALYLCASSLGARDGTYEQYFGPGTRLTVT.

The chain joins TRBV5-6 to TRBJ2-1; 7 positions match TRBD1. V gave up 2 bases and J gave up 6 bases; unmatched junction bases: 8. The CDR3 runs 15 residues. Germline V CDR1 and CDR2: SGHDT, YYEEEE. The CDR3 here is CASSFGTGVINEQFF. For the CDR3, the DNA is TGTGCCAGCAGCTTTGGTACAGGGGTTATCAATGAGCAGTTCTTC.